This record covers a single TCR beta chain. What antigen it recognizes has not been identified. No qualities accompany the bases; no much larger clone lies one base away. The approximately 39 donors, aged about 6 to 95 years, were systemically healthy Caucasian individuals from Russia. Around 9.8 milliliters of peripheral blood were collected from each donor into EDTA-treated Vacutainer tubes. Ficoll-Paque density-gradient centrifugation was used to isolate PBMCs, with at least 6.5 million obtained per sample. Trizol reagent was used to extract total RNA from the PBMCs, yielding at least 5 micrograms per sample. For every donor, flow cytometry on a PBMC aliquot measured the percentage of naive CD45RAhigh/CD27high T cells. The data belong to a study of blood T cells in healthy people across ages (dated by TCRdb to 2015 to 2017). About the investigation overall: In model experiments, template switching captured roughly one uniquely barcoded TCR beta cDNA molecule for every two T cells. Using the same blood draw, the study looked at two additional independent replicas of 1 million unique cDNA reads for two donors, one aged 18 to 30 and the other aged 80 or older. Donors of different ages were randomly distributed across sequencing lanes to avoid experimental bias. The donors were divided into four age groups: young (average 16 years), middle-aged (about 39), aged (about 56) and long-lived (roughly 88). Age-related changes in TCR beta repertoire diversity were measured in the study by deep sequencing normalized with unique cDNA molecular identifiers.

Receptor amplification or capture employed 5' RACE. The instrument given in TCRdb is Illumina HiSeq 2500. The second PCR ran for about 7 to 11 cycles and used a J-beta primer mix along with a sample-barcoded 5' primer. Each TCR beta cDNA molecule received a unique molecular identifier from a template-switch 5' adaptor carrying 12 random nucleotides. Each sample yielded at least 2.5 million CDR3-containing paired-end reads. The Mint cDNA synthesis kit, primed by a TRBC-specific oligonucleotide, was used to synthesize first-strand cDNA from all RNA. Following uracil-DNA glycosylase treatment, all cDNA underwent a first 18-cycle PCR with the universal primers M1SS and BC2_uni_R. As for how the authors treated the data: For normalization, 1 million high-quality reads were randomly selected from each sample, with every read carrying a distinct molecular identifier. Instead of being binned into consensus sequences, reads with shared molecular identifiers were discarded. CDR3 identification, clonotype clustering and error correction used MiTCR with a Q25 quality threshold and the strictest error-elimination algorithm. A nonparametric unseen species model with Euler transformation was used to estimate a lower bound on total TCR beta diversity. In TCRdb, the public reads were trimmed at Q25 with fastp and aligned with MiXCR, with productive beta chains retained. All rows with the same CDR3 protein become a single entry with the most common DNA and genes. The authors' filters were not applied to this entry. The sample table records approximately 730,000 distinct CDR3 sequences; approximately 39% of these occur just once. The top ten clonotypes cover 20% to 25% of the sample.

Summary of the overall study and its limitations: The CMV infection status of donors was not known, potentially confounding age-related changes in expanded clonotypes. Because profiling used bulk unsorted PBMCs, naive and antigen-experienced compartments could not be compared conclusively. Compared with the aged group, the long-lived group had more naive CD4+ T cells, fewer expanded clones and increased TCR diversity, a pattern suggesting age selection. Estimates of total diversity from one million sequenced T cells were regarded as lower bounds and underestimates. A strong correlation was found between observed TCR beta diversity and the percentage of naive T cells measured by flow cytometry. As age increased, observed TCR beta diversity per million T cells dropped in a roughly linear way, and a significant reduction was already evident by age 40.

The CDR3, from cysteine to phenylalanine, totals 16 residues. CDR3 DNA is the only sequence kept; it has 48 bases, read in frame from the first base. V is reduced by 0 bases and J by 0 bases, leaving a spacing of 10 bases between them. From a lookup of the germline V gene, CDR1 and CDR2 are MNHEY and SVGAGI. This clonotype was sampled from a woman aged 60-75 years in good health. This chain joins TRBV6-5 to TRBJ2-3, with no reliable assignment of the D segment. Source material: blood. The CDR3 here reads CASSYSKRASTDTQYF. The nucleotide sequence reads TGTGCCAGCAGTTACTCGAAACGAGCGAGCACAGATACGCAGTATTTT.